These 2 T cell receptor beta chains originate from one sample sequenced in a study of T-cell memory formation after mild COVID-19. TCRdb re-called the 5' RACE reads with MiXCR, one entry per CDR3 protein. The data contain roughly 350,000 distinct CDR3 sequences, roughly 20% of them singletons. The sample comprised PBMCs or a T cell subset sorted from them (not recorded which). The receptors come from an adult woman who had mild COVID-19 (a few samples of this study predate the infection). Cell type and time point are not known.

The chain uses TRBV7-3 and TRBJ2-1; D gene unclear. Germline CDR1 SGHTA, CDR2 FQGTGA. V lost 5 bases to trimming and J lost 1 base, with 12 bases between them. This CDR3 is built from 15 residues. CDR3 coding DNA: TGTGCCAGCAGCCTCGGGTGGCGGTCCTACAATGAGCAGTTCTTC. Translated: CASSLGWRSYNEQFF. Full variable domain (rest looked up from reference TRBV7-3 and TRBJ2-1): GAGVSQTPSNKVTEKGKYVELRCDPISGHTALYWYRQSLGQGPEFLIYFQGTGAADDSGLPNDRFFAVRPEGSVSTLKIQRTERGDSAVYLCASSLGWRSYNEQFFGPGTRLTVL.

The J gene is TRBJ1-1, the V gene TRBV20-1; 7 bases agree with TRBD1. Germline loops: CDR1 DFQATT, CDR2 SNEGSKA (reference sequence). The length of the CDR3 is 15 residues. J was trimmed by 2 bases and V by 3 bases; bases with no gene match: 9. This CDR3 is CSARTMGQINTEAFF. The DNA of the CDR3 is TGCAGTGCTAGGACTATGGGACAGATAAACACTGAAGCTTTCTTT.